A single sample is the source of the 29 T cell receptor beta chains below, sequenced in a study of response to subunit inactivated influenza vaccine. TCRdb re-called the RT-PCR reads with MiXCR, one entry per CDR3 protein. The sample gives 450,000 to 600,000 distinct CDR3 sequences, around 8% of which show up once; over 10% is in the top ten. The sample was PBMCs from blood, taken about 23 months after vaccination. All receptors come from a man between 45 and 75 years old who received an inactivated influenza vaccine.

This sequence joins TRBV7-2 and TRBJ2-2; 10 nucleotides line up with TRBD1. This CDR3 contains 16 residues. The ends lost 5 bases at V and 6 bases at J; junction bases unmatched: 9. The germline V gene encodes CDR1 SGHTA and CDR2 FQGNSA. This chain's CDR3 is CASSRRQGAISGELFF. As DNA, the CDR3 is TGTGCCAGCAGCCGCCGACAGGGGGCCATATCCGGGGAGCTGTTTTTT. The whole variable domain, filled in from reference TRBV7-2 and TRBJ2-2, reads GAGVSQSPSNKVTEKGKDVELRCDPISGHTALYWYRQSLGQGLEFLIYFQGNSAPDKSGLPSDRFSAERTGGSVSTLTIQRTQQEDSAVYLCASSRRQGAISGELFFGEGSRLTVL.

The table lists this clonotype with a few counts. The chain carries TRBV6-1 and TRBJ2-3, with 10 bases matching TRBD2. This CDR3 is 14 amino acids long. Germline assignment: CDR1 MNHNS and CDR2 SASEGT. V dropped 5 bases and J dropped 6; count of bases not matched to a gene: 5. The CDR3 protein is CASSLRAGGDTQYF. The CDR3 DNA is TGTGCCAGCAGTCTGCGAGCGGGAGGGGATACGCAGTATTTT.

The chain links TRBV20-1 to TRBJ2-7; a weak D match, TRBD2 (5 bases). Trimming shortened V by 0 bases and J by 2 bases, and 8 bases separated the two germline ends. The germline CDR1 and CDR2 sequences are DFQATT and SNEGSKA (reference sequence). This CDR3 contains 13 residues. Written as DNA, the CDR3 is TGCAGTGCTAGAGAAGGGAGAACCTACGAGCAGTACTTC. This sequence encodes CSAREGRTYEQYF.

This clonotype was counted many times. The V call is TRBV5-5, the J call TRBJ2-1; a weak D match, TRBD1 (6 bases). The germline CDR1 and CDR2 sequences are SGHKS and YYEKEE (reference sequence). The CDR3 has 13 amino acids. V lost 6 bases and J lost 5, with 12 bases in between. The CDR3 loop reads CASNRALDNEQFF. The CDR3 DNA reads as TGTGCCAGCAACAGGGCCTTGGACAATGAGCAGTTCTTC.

This clonotype has more than one count but fewer than ten. The rearrangement uses TRBV20-1 and TRBJ2-1; 7 nucleotides align to TRBD1. The CDR3 has 14 amino acids. Germline trimming cut 5 bases from V and 3 bases from J; bases unmatched to any gene: 7. From germline, CDR1 is DFQATT and CDR2 SNEGSKA (reference sequence). The CDR3 sequence is CSAFRRDSYNEQFF. CDR3 sequence (DNA): TGCAGTGCTTTTCGCCGGGACAGCTACAATGAGCAGTTCTTC.

This clonotype came up a few times. The gene calls are TRBV20-1 and TRBJ2-7, with TRBD1 matching 9 bases. Germline values: CDR1 DFQATT, CDR2 SNEGSKA (reference sequence). The CDR3 extends over 14 amino acids. The CDR3 DNA reads TGCAGGCCTTCGGGGGACAGGGTCACCTACGAGCAGTACTTC. Its protein product is CRPSGDRVTYEQYF.

A few counts support this clonotype. V and J are TRBV10-2 and TRBJ2-7, with a possible D match to TRBD1 (5 bases). The CDR3 contains 13 residues. Germline CDR1 and CDR2: WSHSY and SAAADI. The germline V and J ends were trimmed by 6 bases and 2 bases, with 11 bases remaining between them. The CDR3 DNA follows: TGCGCCAGCAGGCAGCTGGGGCCCTACGAGCAGTACTTC. The encoded protein is CASRQLGPYEQYF.

This clonotype showed up just a few times. The chain couples TRBV10-3 to TRBJ2-3; 7 nucleotides align to TRBD2. The CDR3 runs 16 residues. CDR1 is ENHRY and CDR2 is SYGVKD in the germline V gene. V shed 8 bases, J shed 4 bases, and the junction held 15 bases outside the gene matches. CDR3 sequence (DNA): TGTGCCATCGGGGGAGGGAGTAGCGGATCTTCAGATACGCAGTATTTT. This translates into CAIGGGSSGSSDTQYF.

This clonotype was picked up a small number of times. The V call is TRBV2, the J call TRBJ2-1, with D possibly being TRBD2 (6 bases). Trimming cost V 4 bases and J 4 bases, with 8 bases left between them. The CDR3 is made up of 13 amino acids. Germline V lookup: CDR1 SNHLY, CDR2 FYNNEI. The CDR3 DNA sequence: TGTGCCAGCAGTGGCGCGGGATACAATGAGCAGTTCTTC. Translation gives CASSGAGYNEQFF.

This clonotype was picked up a small number of times. The genes are TRBV4-3 and TRBJ2-1, with 12 bases aligning to TRBD2. V dropped 0 bases and J dropped 3; count of bases not matched to a gene: 12. The CDR3 consists of 20 residues. CDR1 is LGHNA and CDR2 is YSLEER in the germline V gene. The CDR3 coding sequence is TGCGCCAGCAGCCAAGATCGGGCGGCTAGCGGGAGGGGGTACTACAATGAGCAGTTCTTC. It is translated as CASSQDRAASGRGYYNEQFF.

This clonotype was observed a handful of times. The J gene is TRBJ2-1, the V gene TRBV7-3; 10 nucleotides line up with TRBD2. Germline CDR1 reads SGHTA; CDR2 reads FQGTGA. The CDR3 contains 15 residues. Trimming took 1 base from V and 8 from J; bases not matched to a gene: 5. CDR3 region: CASSLSSGRFDEQFF. The CDR3 nucleotides are TGTGCCAGCAGCTTAAGTAGCGGGAGGTTTGATGAGCAGTTCTTC.

This clonotype has just a few counts. This chain connects TRBV3-1 to TRBJ1-2, with 7 bases identical to TRBD1. This CDR3 is 14 amino acids long. Germline CDR1 reads LGHDT; CDR2 reads YNNKEL (reference sequence). The V and J ends lost 2 bases and 13 bases, in that order; junction bases with no gene match: 13. The CDR3 bases are TGTGCCAGCAGCCAATCAGGGAAGACAGGGCCATTCACCTTC. It translates to CASSQSGKTGPFTF.

This clonotype was counted many times. At one end the junction does not follow the germline gene, possibly because of a read error. The chain joins TRBV12-3 or TRBV12-4 to TRBJ2-2; D perhaps matches TRBD1 (5 bases). The CDR3 has 14 amino acids. The CDR3 bases are TGCGCCAGCAGCTTGGGGCAGAACACCGGGGAGCTGTTTTTT. This translates into CASSLGQNTGELFF.

In its sample, this clonotype was seen many times. The chain carries TRBV29-1 and TRBJ2-7; no firm D call. Germline V lookup: CDR1 SQVTM, CDR2 ANQGSEA. Trimming pared 2 bases from V and 5 bases from J, leaving 10 bases between. The CDR3 sequence is 12 residues long. The DNA for the CDR3 is TGCAGCGTTGAATTCAGCAGCCACGAGCAGTACTTC. Its translation: CSVEFSSHEQYF.

This clonotype was counted between two and nine times. The rearrangement joins TRBV4-2 to TRBJ2-7, with D unclear. Germline lookup yields CDR1 LGHNA and CDR2 YNFKEQ. The CDR3 extends over 11 amino acids. Trimming removed 8 bases from V and 0 bases from J, with 5 bases in between. The CDR3 protein is CASGFSYEQYF. The CDR3 region has the DNA TGTGCCAGCGGATTCTCCTACGAGCAGTACTTC.

The chain couples TRBV7-2 to TRBJ1-5, with 9 bases aligning to TRBD1. The CDR3 sequence is 15 residues long. Germline V gene lookup returns CDR1 SGHTA and CDR2 FQGNSA. V lost 3 bases, J lost 8 bases, and 8 bases stayed unmatched. CDR3 sequence reads: CASSFGQGRGEPQHF. The CDR3 coding sequence is TGTGCCAGCAGCTTCGGACAGGGGCGCGGGGAGCCCCAGCATTTT.

This clonotype has at least ten counts. V usage is TRBV2 and J usage is TRBJ2-5, with TRBD2 matching 13 bases. Germline CDR1 reads SNHLY; CDR2 reads FYNNEI. The CDR3 loop spans 15 amino acids. The V segment lost 6 bases and the J segment 1 base; nucleotides outside the gene matches: 2. Written as DNA, the CDR3 is TGTGCCAGCAGGAGGACTAGCGGGGGCCAAGAGACCCAGTACTTC. Its protein product is CASRRTSGGQETQYF.

The sample holds a few counts of this clonotype. The chain has TRBV10-3 and TRBJ1-5; D is ambiguous. Per germline, CDR1 ENHRY and CDR2 SYGVKD. The germline V and J ends were trimmed by 3 bases and 3 bases, with 9 bases remaining between them. The CDR3 is made up of 14 amino acids. CDR3 nucleotide sequence: TGTGCCATCAGTGATGATACGGCCAATCAGCCCCAGCATTTT. Translating gives CAISDDTANQPQHF.

The chain uses TRBV7-3 and TRBJ1-2, with 7 positions matching TRBD1. Per the germline V gene, CDR1 is SGHTA and CDR2 is FQGTGA. The length of the CDR3 is 17 residues. The trim removed 5 bases at V and 8 bases at J, leaving 20 bases unmatched. Here the CDR3 DNA reads TGTGCCAGCAGCCCCGTCCCCCGGACAGGTGACTTGAGGGGCTACACCTTC. This codes for CASSPVPRTGDLRGYTF.

This clonotype was seen ten or more times. The chain carries TRBV27 and TRBJ2-7; 8 nucleotides align to TRBD1. CDR3 size: 14 residues. Looked up from germline, CDR1 is MNHEY and CDR2 is SMNVEV (reference sequence). V lost 5 bases to trimming and J lost 5 bases; unmatched junction nucleotides: 8. The CDR3 nucleotides are TGTGCCAGCAGTCTTAATCCGACAGGGGACGAGCAGTACTTC. Protein product: CASSLNPTGDEQYF.

There are many counts of this clonotype. The genes are TRBV5-1 and TRBJ2-7; no firm D call. The V gene's germline CDR1 is SGHRS and CDR2 YFSETQ. The CDR3 runs to 13 residues. Trimming pared 4 bases from V and 7 bases from J, leaving 15 bases between. CDR3 nucleotides: TGCGCCAGCAGCCTAGGAGATTGGGCTGAGCAGTACTTC. Translation: CASSLGDWAEQYF.

V is TRBV12-3 or TRBV12-4 and J is TRBJ2-3, with 9 nucleotides matching TRBD2. The CDR3 is 17 residues long. The V and J ends lost 3 bases and 6 bases, in that order; junction bases with no gene match: 13. CDR3 in amino acids: CASSFLSGSYKGDTQYF. CDR3 coding DNA: TGTGCCAGCAGTTTCCTTAGCGGGAGCTATAAAGGTGATACGCAGTATTTT.

This clonotype has just a few counts. CDR3 nucleotides: TGTGCCAGCAGTCCAAGTCTTCCGTTAGTCAAAAACATTCAGTACTTC. Its protein product is CASSPSLPLVKNIQYF. The chain is built from TRBV4-2 and TRBJ2-4; D is unresolved. Germline V gene data show CDR1 as LGHNA and CDR2 as YNFKEQ. Deletions cut 6 bases from V and 3 bases from J, with 18 bases between. The CDR3 sequence is 16 residues long.

The chain has TRBV20-1 and TRBJ2-1; D is ambiguous. The CDR3 runs 15 residues. V shed 0 bases and J shed 0 bases, with 9 bases lying between them. Looked up from germline, CDR1 is DFQATT and CDR2 is SNEGSKA (reference sequence). CDR3 region: CSARDRRSSYNEQFF. CDR3 nucleotide sequence: TGCAGTGCTAGAGACCGGCGGTCCTCCTACAATGAGCAGTTCTTC.

This clonotype was found a few times. The J gene is TRBJ2-3, the V gene TRBV5-1; D remains ambiguous. The V end lost 4 bases, the J end lost 5 bases, and 23 bases lay between the germline ends. Germline CDR1 and CDR2: SGHRS and YFSETQ. This CDR3 comprises 17 residues. As DNA, the CDR3 is TGCGCCAGCAGCCCCTTCCTAACGGAAGCTTTGGGAGATACGCAGTATTTT. This encodes CASSPFLTEALGDTQYF.

For this clonotype: The CDR3 carries no conserved terminal phenylalanine or tryptophan, so it likely arises from a read error. The V and J genes are TRBV28 and TRBJ1-2; a weak D match, TRBD1 (5 bases). The CDR3 consists of 11 residues. The germline V gene has CDR1 MDHEN and CDR2 SYDVKM. Trimming stripped 2 bases from V and 7 bases from J, with 5 bases between. CDR3 residues: CASSLGGGYTY. The CDR3 nucleotides are TGTGCCAGCAGTTTAGGGGGTGGCTACACCTAC.

This clonotype was seen more than once but under ten times. V is TRBV20-1 and J is TRBJ2-7; no firm D call. Germline lookup yields CDR1 DFQATT and CDR2 SNEGSKA (reference sequence). V lost 1 base to trimming and J lost 4 bases, with 23 bases between them. This CDR3 region has 17 residues. CDR3: CSARALFQDGVSYEQYF. CDR3 bases: TGCAGTGCTAGAGCCTTGTTCCAAGACGGAGTGAGTTACGAGCAGTACTTC.

V and J are TRBV20-1 and TRBJ2-3; D tentatively fits TRBD1 or TRBD2 (6 bases each). The CDR3 totals 15 residues. Trimming shortened V by 6 bases and J by 2 bases, and 18 bases separated the two germline ends. CDR1 DFQATT and CDR2 SNEGSKA come from the germline V gene (reference sequence). CDR3 nucleotide sequence: TGCAGTGCCAAGGGGGGTAGCGGACTCACAGATACGCAGTATTTT. Encoded protein: CSAKGGSGLTDTQYF.

The chain couples TRBV11-2 to TRBJ2-1; 7 nucleotides agree with TRBD2. V shed 5 bases and J 0 bases; nucleotides not matched to a gene: 7. The CDR3 runs 16 residues. Germline-derived CDR1 and CDR2 are SGHAT and FQNNGV. CDR3 DNA: TGTGCCAGCAGCCCCCATCTAGCGGACTCCTACAATGAGCAGTTCTTC. Translated, it gives CASSPHLADSYNEQFF.